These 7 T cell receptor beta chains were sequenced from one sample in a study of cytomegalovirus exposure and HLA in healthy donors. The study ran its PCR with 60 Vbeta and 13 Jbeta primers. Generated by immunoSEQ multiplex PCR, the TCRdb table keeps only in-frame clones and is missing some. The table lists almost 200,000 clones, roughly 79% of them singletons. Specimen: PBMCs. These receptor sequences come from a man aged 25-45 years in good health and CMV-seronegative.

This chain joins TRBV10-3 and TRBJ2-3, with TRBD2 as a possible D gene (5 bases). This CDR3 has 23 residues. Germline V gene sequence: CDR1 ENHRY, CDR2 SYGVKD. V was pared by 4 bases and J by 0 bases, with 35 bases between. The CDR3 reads CAISGEFGETDTSPISSTDTQYF. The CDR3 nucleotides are TGTGCCATCAGTGGAGAGTTCGGCGAGACCGACACTAGTCCGATCAGTAGCACAGATACGCAGTATTTT.

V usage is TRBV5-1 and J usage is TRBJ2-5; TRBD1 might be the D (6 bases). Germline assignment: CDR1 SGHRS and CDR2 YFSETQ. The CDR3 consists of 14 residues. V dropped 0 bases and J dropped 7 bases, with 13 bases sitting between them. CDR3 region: CASSLEQGLGTQYF. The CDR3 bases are TGCGCCAGCAGCTTGGAACAGGGCTTGGGGACCCAGTACTTC. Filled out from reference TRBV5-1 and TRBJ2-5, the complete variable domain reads KAGVTQTPRYLIKTRGQQVTLSCSPISGHRSVSWYQQTPGQGLQFLFEYFSETQRNKGNFPGRFSGRQFSNSRSEMNVSTLELGDSALYLCASSLEQGLGTQYFGPGTRLLVL.

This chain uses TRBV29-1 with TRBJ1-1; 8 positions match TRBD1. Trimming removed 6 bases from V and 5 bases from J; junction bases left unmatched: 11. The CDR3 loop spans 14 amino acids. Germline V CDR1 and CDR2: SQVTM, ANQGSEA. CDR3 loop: CSVAPTGGGTEAFF. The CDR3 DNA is TGCAGCGTGGCCCCTACAGGGGGAGGTACTGAAGCTTTCTTT.

CDR3 amino acids: CASMRGGRGEQFF. The CDR3 DNA reads as TGTGCCAGTATGCGGGGCGGGAGGGGCGAGCAGTTCTTC. The rearrangement uses TRBV19 and TRBJ2-1; TRBD2 agrees at 9 bases. The CDR3 runs to 13 residues. J gave up 10 bases and V 7 bases, and 8 bases lay outside the gene matches. Looked up from germline, CDR1 is LNHDA and CDR2 is SQIVND (reference sequence).

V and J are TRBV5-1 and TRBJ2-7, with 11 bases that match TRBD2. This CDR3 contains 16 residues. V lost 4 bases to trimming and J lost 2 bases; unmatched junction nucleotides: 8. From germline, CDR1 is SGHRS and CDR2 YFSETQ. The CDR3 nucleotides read TGCGCCAGCAGCCCGGACTCACTAGCGGGAGCCTACGAGCAGTACTTC. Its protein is CASSPDSLAGAYEQYF.

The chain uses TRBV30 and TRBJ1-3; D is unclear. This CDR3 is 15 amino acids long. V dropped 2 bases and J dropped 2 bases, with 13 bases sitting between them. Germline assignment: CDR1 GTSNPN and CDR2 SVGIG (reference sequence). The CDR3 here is CAWSSRSGTGNTIYF. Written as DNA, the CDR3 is TGTGCCTGGAGTTCCCGGTCCGGGACTGGAAACACCATATATTTT.

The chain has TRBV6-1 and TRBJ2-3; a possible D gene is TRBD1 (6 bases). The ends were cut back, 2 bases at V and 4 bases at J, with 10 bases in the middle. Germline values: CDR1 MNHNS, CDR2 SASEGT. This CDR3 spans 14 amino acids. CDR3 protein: CASSEQGWPDTQYF. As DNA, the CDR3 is TGTGCCAGCAGTGAACAGGGGTGGCCAGATACGCAGTATTTT.